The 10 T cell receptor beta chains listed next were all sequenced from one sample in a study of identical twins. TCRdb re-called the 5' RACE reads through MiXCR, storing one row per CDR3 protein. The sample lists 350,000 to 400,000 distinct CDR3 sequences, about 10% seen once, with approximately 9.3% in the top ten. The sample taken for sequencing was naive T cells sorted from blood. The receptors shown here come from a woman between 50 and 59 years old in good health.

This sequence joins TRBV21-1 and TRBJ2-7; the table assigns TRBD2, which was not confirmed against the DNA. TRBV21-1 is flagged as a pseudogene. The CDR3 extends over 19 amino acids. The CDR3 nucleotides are TGTGCCAGTCTAAGGCGTACAGGACTAGCGGGAGCAACAAGTTACGAGCAGTACTTC. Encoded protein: CASLRRTGLAGATSYEQYF.

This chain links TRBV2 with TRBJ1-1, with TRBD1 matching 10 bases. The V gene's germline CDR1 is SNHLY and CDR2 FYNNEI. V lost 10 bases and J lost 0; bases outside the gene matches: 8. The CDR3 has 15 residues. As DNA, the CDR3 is TGTGCCACTCGCCAGGGACAGGGGTTGAACACTGAAGCTTTCTTT. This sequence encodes CATRQGQGLNTEAFF.

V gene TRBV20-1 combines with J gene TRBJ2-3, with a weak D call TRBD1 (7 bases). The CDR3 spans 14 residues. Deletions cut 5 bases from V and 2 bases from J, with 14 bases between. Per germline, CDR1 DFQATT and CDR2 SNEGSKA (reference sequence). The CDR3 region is CSASFRGDTDTQYF. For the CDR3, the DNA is TGCAGTGCTTCATTCAGGGGGGACACAGATACGCAGTATTTT.

CDR3 in amino acids: CSVDRGGGREQYF. The CDR3 bases are TGCAGCGTTGATAGAGGGGGGGGGCGCGAGCAGTACTTC. The chain employs TRBV29-1 and TRBJ2-7, with a weak D call TRBD2 (7 bases). The germline gives CDR1 SQVTM, CDR2 ANQGSEA. The V gene lost 3 bases and the J gene lost 6 bases, with 15 bases spanning the gap. The CDR3 length is 13 residues.

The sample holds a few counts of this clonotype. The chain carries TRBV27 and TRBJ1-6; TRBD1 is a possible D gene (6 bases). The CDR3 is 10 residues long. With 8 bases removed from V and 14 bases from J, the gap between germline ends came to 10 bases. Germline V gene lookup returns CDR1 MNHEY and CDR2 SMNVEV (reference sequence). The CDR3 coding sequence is TGTGCCAGCGCTGAGGGGGCCCTCCACTTT. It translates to CASAEGALHF.

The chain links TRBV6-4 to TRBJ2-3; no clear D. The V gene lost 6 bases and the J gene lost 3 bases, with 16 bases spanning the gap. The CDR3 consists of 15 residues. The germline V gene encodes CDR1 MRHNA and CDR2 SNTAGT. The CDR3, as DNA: TGTGCCAGCAGACCGATAGCAGGAGAGACAGATACGCAGTATTTT. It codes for CASRPIAGETDTQYF.

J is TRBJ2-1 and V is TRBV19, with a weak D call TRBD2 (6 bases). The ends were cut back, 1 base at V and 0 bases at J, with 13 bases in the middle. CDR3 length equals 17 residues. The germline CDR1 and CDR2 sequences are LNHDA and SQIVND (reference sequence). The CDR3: CASSIVAGLGSYNEQFF. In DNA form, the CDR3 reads TGTGCCAGTAGTATAGTCGCGGGGCTCGGCTCCTACAATGAGCAGTTCTTC.

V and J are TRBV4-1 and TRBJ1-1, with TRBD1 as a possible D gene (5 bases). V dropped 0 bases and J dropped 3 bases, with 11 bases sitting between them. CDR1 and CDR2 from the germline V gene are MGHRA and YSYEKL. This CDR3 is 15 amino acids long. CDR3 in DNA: TGCGCCAGCAGCCAAGATACAGGCCGTTACACTGAAGCTTTCTTT. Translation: CASSQDTGRYTEAFF.

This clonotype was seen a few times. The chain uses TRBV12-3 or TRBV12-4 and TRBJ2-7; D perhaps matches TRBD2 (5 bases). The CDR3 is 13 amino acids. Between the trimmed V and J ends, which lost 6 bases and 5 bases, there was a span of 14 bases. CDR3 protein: CASRRLERDEQYF. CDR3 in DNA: TGTGCCAGCAGGAGGCTAGAGAGGGACGAGCAGTACTTC.

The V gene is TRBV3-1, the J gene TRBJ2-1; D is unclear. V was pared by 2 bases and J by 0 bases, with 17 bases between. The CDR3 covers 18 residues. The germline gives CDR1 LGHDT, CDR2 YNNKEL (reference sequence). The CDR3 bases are TGTGCCAGCAGCCAATTCCCCCCGGGCCTAAGCTCCTACAATGAGCAGTTCTTC. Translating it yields CASSQFPPGLSSYNEQFF.